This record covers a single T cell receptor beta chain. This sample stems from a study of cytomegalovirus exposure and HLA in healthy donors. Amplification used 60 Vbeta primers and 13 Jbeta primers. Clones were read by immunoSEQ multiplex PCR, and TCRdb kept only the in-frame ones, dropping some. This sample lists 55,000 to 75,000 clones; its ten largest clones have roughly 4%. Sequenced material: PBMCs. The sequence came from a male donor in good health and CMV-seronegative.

The CDR3 coding sequence is TGTGCCAGCAGCCAGGGGACAGGGCGGGGGGCCGGGGAGCTGTTTTTT. Amino acid sequence: CASSQGTGRGAGELFF. V gene TRBV4-2 combines with J gene TRBJ2-2; weak D call: TRBD1 (9 bases). Germline V CDR1 and CDR2: LGHNA, YNFKEQ. Trimming took off 3 bases at V and 6 bases at J, with 17 bases between the two ends. CDR3 size: 16 residues.